These 28 T cell receptor beta chains originate from one sample sequenced in a study of T cells in Graves' hyperthyroidism and ophthalmopathy. RNA transcripts gave rise to amplified TCR beta CDR3 regions. TCR CDR3 regions were first amplified by RT-PCR with HTBI primers. TCRdb itself ran the multiplex PCR reads through MiXCR, one entry per CDR3 protein. Of approximately 700,000 distinct CDR3 sequences detected, less than 20% appear once; the ten largest clones hold approximately 8.4%. What was sequenced was blood. The receptors stem from a man aged 18 to 29 with Graves' hyperthyroidism.

Ten or more counts support this clonotype. The rearrangement uses TRBV11-2 and TRBJ2-7; 8 nucleotides align to TRBD1. The CDR3 is made up of 14 amino acids. Germline values: CDR1 SGHAT, CDR2 FQNNGV. The V segment lost 5 bases and the J segment 7 bases; nucleotides outside the gene matches: 10. CDR3 nucleotide sequence: TGTGCCAGCAGCCTTTGGACAGGGAGCGGGGAGCAGTACTTC. This sequence encodes CASSLWTGSGEQYF.

This clonotype came up many times. The chain joins TRBV12-3 or TRBV12-4 to TRBJ2-1; D unresolved. V dropped 5 bases and J dropped 8 bases, with 13 bases sitting between them. This CDR3 has 13 residues. The CDR3 loop is CASSPSTDDEQFF. For the CDR3, the DNA is TGTGCCAGCAGTCCAAGCACAGACGATGAGCAGTTCTTC.

The CDR3 nucleotides are TGTGCCAGCAGCCCCTCCACCTGGAGCGGGAGGGCCCATGAGCAGTTCTTC. Its translation: CASSPSTWSGRAHEQFF. This chain uses TRBV3-1 with TRBJ2-1; 10 nucleotides match TRBD2. This CDR3 region has 17 residues. The germline CDR1 and CDR2 sequences are LGHDT and YNNKEL (reference sequence). V gave up 4 bases and J gave up 8 bases; unmatched junction bases: 14.

The V and J genes are TRBV20-1 and TRBJ2-1; weak D call: TRBD1 (5 bases). CDR1 and CDR2 from the germline V gene are DFQATT and SNEGSKA (reference sequence). The CDR3 runs 14 residues. V lost 5 bases, J lost 3 bases, and 14 bases lay in between. CDR3 sequence: CSAPTLDSYNEQFF. For the CDR3, the DNA is TGCAGTGCTCCGACCCTTGACAGCTACAATGAGCAGTTCTTC.

This clonotype was seen only a few times. CDR3 coding DNA: TGCGCCAGCAGCCACCCACAGGGTGACTATGGCTACACCTTC. It translates to CASSHPQGDYGYTF. V and J are TRBV4-1 and TRBJ1-2, with D perhaps matching TRBD1 (6 bases). V lost 3 bases, J lost 3 bases, and 11 bases lay in between. This CDR3 contains 14 residues. From germline, CDR1 is MGHRA and CDR2 YSYEKL.

This clonotype came up many times. An end of the junction does not agree with germline; a read error may underlie this. The V and J genes are TRBV3-1 and TRBJ2-4; 8 bases align to TRBD2. CDR3 length: 14 residues. The germline V gene encodes CDR1 LGHDT and CDR2 YNNKEL (reference sequence). The CDR3 DNA is TGTGCCAGCAACCAACGGGGGGGGTCAAACATTCAGTACTTC. The encoded protein is CASNQRGGSNIQYF.

This clonotype came up a few times. The chain employs TRBV19 and TRBJ1-1; 7 bases map to TRBD1. V lost 9 bases and J lost 4; bases outside the gene matches: 11. Germline values: CDR1 LNHDA, CDR2 SQIVND (reference sequence). This CDR3 has 14 amino acids. CDR3 sequence reads: CARNNRQGGTEAFF. The DNA for the CDR3 is TGTGCCAGAAACAACCGACAGGGCGGCACTGAAGCTTTCTTT.

This clonotype was detected ten times or more. J is TRBJ2-1 and V is TRBV19; TRBD2 matches 12 bases. This CDR3 region has 16 residues. V was clipped by 5 bases and J by 2 bases; unmatched bases: 4. From germline, CDR1 is LNHDA and CDR2 SQIVND (reference sequence). The CDR3 protein is CASSSRTSGTYNEQFF. For the CDR3, the DNA is TGTGCCAGTAGTTCCCGGACTAGCGGGACCTACAATGAGCAGTTCTTC. Full variable domain (outside the CDR3, taken from reference TRBV19 and TRBJ2-1): DGGITQSPKYLFRKEGQNVTLSCEQNLNHDAMYWYRQDPGQGLRLIYYSQIVNDFQKGDIAEGYSVSREKKESFPLTVTSAQKNPTAFYLCASSSRTSGTYNEQFFGPGTRLTVL.

This clonotype appeared many times. The chain uses TRBV11-2 and TRBJ1-1; 7 nucleotides match TRBD1. The CDR3 is 14 amino acids. The germline V gene encodes CDR1 SGHAT and CDR2 FQNNGV. V shed 1 base and J 5 bases; nucleotides not matched to a gene: 4. CDR3 sequence reads: CASSLGQGKTEAFF. The CDR3 DNA is TGTGCCAGCAGCTTAGGACAGGGAAAAACTGAAGCTTTCTTT.

This chain links TRBV5-1 with TRBJ2-2, with D unresolved. Germline-derived CDR1 and CDR2 are SGHRS and YFSETQ. This CDR3 region has 15 residues. Trimming left V 0 bases short and J 6 bases short, with 12 bases between. The CDR3 spells CASSLAGSAAGELFF. In DNA, the CDR3 is TGCGCCAGCAGCTTGGCCGGTTCCGCGGCCGGGGAGCTGTTTTTT.

The CDR3 protein is CASRAPGIGSQPQHF. CDR3 DNA: TGTGCCAGCAGGGCCCCAGGGATCGGGAGTCAGCCCCAGCATTTT. The chain employs TRBV25-1 and TRBJ1-5; a possible D gene is TRBD1 (5 bases). Per the germline V gene, CDR1 is MGHDK and CDR2 is SYGVNS. V lost 6 bases and J 6 bases, leaving 18 bases between the germline ends. This CDR3 is 15 amino acids long.

CDR3 amino acids: CASSPEGTVNNQPQHF. For the CDR3, the DNA is TGCGCCAGCAGCCCAGAGGGCACAGTTAACAATCAGCCCCAGCATTTT. This sequence joins TRBV5-1 and TRBJ1-5; D ambiguous. CDR3 length: 16 residues. Germline V gives CDR1 SGHRS, CDR2 YFSETQ. V was trimmed by 4 bases and J by 3 bases, leaving 17 bases between them.

This clonotype occurred a few times. The chain is built from TRBV5-6 and TRBJ1-4; D is unclear. Germline lookup yields CDR1 SGHDT and CDR2 YYEEEE. The CDR3 runs to 13 residues. Trimming took 0 bases from V and 5 from J, leaving 5 bases between them. The chain's CDR3 is CASSLDTNEKLFF. CDR3 coding DNA: TGTGCCAGCAGCTTGGACACGAATGAAAAACTGTTTTTT. Full variable domain (remainder filled in from reference TRBV5-6 and TRBJ1-4): DAGVTQSPTHLIKTRGQQVTLRCSPKSGHDTVSWYQQALGQGPQFIFQYYEEEERQRGNFPDRFSGHQFPNYSSELNVNALLLGDSALYLCASSLDTNEKLFFGSGTQLSVL.

The chain has TRBV2 and TRBJ2-7; the match to TRBD2 covers 11 bases. This CDR3 region has 16 residues. Germline CDR1 and CDR2: SNHLY and FYNNEI. J gave up 7 bases and V 9 bases, and 17 bases lay outside the gene matches. This chain's CDR3 is CARTTGTSGHHNEQYF. The CDR3 coding sequence is TGTGCCAGAACAACCGGGACTAGCGGTCACCACAATGAGCAGTACTTC.

CDR3 sequence: CASRGDREGKLFF. CDR3 nucleotides: TGTGCCAGCAGAGGGGACAGGGAAGGAAAACTGTTTTTT. The chain couples TRBV6-1 to TRBJ1-4, with 9 positions matching TRBD1. Trimming cost V 6 bases and J 10 bases; bases outside gene matches: 6. The CDR3 runs to 13 residues. Germline CDR1 is MNHNS and CDR2 is SASEGT.

About this clonotype itself: The junction departs from the called germline gene at one end, perhaps through a read error. The gene calls are TRBV6-1 and TRBJ2-1; TRBD2 matches at 7 bases. CDR1 is MNHNS, CDR2 SASEGT, per germline. This CDR3 is 14 amino acids long. Here the CDR3 DNA reads TGTGCCACCATGGGGAGGGCCCCCTACAATGAGCAGCTCTTC. Translation: CATMGRAPYNEQLF.

This clonotype showed up just a few times. CDR3 in amino acids: CASSLRVRHEQYF. CDR3 bases: TGTGCCAGCAGTTTGAGGGTAAGGCACGAGCAGTACTTC. The chain combines TRBV12-3 or TRBV12-4 with TRBJ2-7, with D maybe TRBD2 (5 bases). Trimming shortened V by 3 bases and J by 5 bases, and 11 bases separated the two germline ends. The CDR3 runs to 13 residues.

This clonotype was seen at least ten times. This chain joins TRBV11-2 and TRBJ2-6; maybe TRBD1 (6 bases). Trimming took off 4 bases at V and 4 bases at J, with 14 bases between the two ends. CDR3 length equals 16 residues. Looked up from germline, CDR1 is SGHAT and CDR2 is FQNNGV. As DNA, the CDR3 is TGTGCCAGCAGCTCCTCGGACAGTCCCGGGGCCAACGTCCTGACTTTC. Translated: CASSSSDSPGANVLTF. Complete variable domain (other parts from reference TRBV11-2 and TRBJ2-6): EAGVAQSPRYKIIEKRQSVAFWCNPISGHATLYWYQQILGQGPKLLIQFQNNGVVDDSQLPKDRFSAERLKGVDSTLKIQPAKLEDSAVYLCASSSSDSPGANVLTFGAGSRLTVL.

The table lists this clonotype with many counts. The genes are TRBV28 and TRBJ2-1; D might be TRBD2 (6 bases). V dropped 2 bases and J dropped 6 bases, with 14 bases sitting between them. CDR1 is MDHEN and CDR2 is SYDVKM in the germline V gene. The CDR3 has 15 residues. The CDR3 DNA reads as TGTGCCAGCAGTTTAGTGATAGAGCGGGTCAATGAGCAGTTCTTC. Translated: CASSLVIERVNEQFF.

This clonotype was counted at least ten times. The chain has TRBV7-3 and TRBJ2-2; possible D gene TRBD2, 5 bases. V was cut by 5 bases and J by 0 bases, with 7 bases left in between. Germline V gene lookup returns CDR1 SGHTA and CDR2 FQGTGA. This CDR3 has 14 residues. In DNA form, the CDR3 reads TGTGCCAGCAGCCCGGACTCGAACACCGGGGAGCTGTTTTTT. Translation gives CASSPDSNTGELFF. The full variable domain, with the rest looked up from reference TRBV7-3 and TRBJ2-2, is GAGVSQTPSNKVTEKGKYVELRCDPISGHTALYWYRQSLGQGPEFLIYFQGTGAADDSGLPNDRFFAVRPEGSVSTLKIQRTERGDSAVYLCASSPDSNTGELFFGEGSRLTVL.

This chain links TRBV14 with TRBJ2-1; TRBD1 matches 9 bases. The CDR3 runs 17 residues. Per the germline V gene, CDR1 is SGHDN and CDR2 is FVKESK. V was clipped by 4 bases and J by 3 bases; unmatched bases: 10. CDR3 nucleotides: TGTGCCAGCAGCCGAAAGCGCCCGGGACAGGGCTACAATGAGCAGTTCTTC. Amino acids: CASSRKRPGQGYNEQFF. The complete variable domain, with remaining parts taken from reference TRBV14 and TRBJ2-1, reads EAGVTQFPSHSVIEKGQTVTLRCDPISGHDNLYWYRRVMGKEIKFLLHFVKESKQDESGMPNNRFLAERTGGTYSTLKVQPAELEDSGVYFCASSRKRPGQGYNEQFFGPGTRLTVL.

The rearrangement links TRBV4-2 to TRBJ2-4; no reliable D call. The V and J ends lost 0 bases and 6 bases respectively, with 24 bases between them. This CDR3 is built from 19 residues. The germline CDR1 and CDR2 sequences are LGHNA and YNFKEQ. The CDR3 DNA reads TGTGCCAGCAGCCAAGATGGAACGGGCAAAACCTACCCGGGAAACATTCAGTACTTC. Encoded protein: CASSQDGTGKTYPGNIQYF.

This clonotype was found many times. The chain carries TRBV20-1 and TRBJ2-1; 12 bases align to TRBD2. CDR1 DFQATT and CDR2 SNEGSKA come from the germline V gene (reference sequence). The CDR3 covers 15 residues. V lost 3 bases, J lost 4 bases, and 4 bases stayed unmatched. The CDR3 sequence: CSASGLAGSYNEQFF. The CDR3 DNA follows: TGCAGTGCTAGTGGACTAGCGGGGTCTTACAATGAGCAGTTCTTC.

This clonotype was picked up many times. The chain employs TRBV10-2 and TRBJ2-1, with TRBD2 matching over 8 bases. CDR3 length equals 15 residues. The germline gives CDR1 WSHSY, CDR2 SAAADI. V trimming: 6 bases; J trimming: 6 bases; junction bases outside the gene matches: 10. In DNA, the CDR3 is TGCGCCAGCAGAACCGGGACTAGTGTGTTCAATGAGCAGTTCTTC. It yields the protein CASRTGTSVFNEQFF.

This clonotype was seen repeatedly, ten times or more. V gene TRBV18 combines with J gene TRBJ2-2; tentative D call: TRBD1 (5 bases). This CDR3 contains 16 residues. The V gene lost 6 bases and the J gene lost 2 bases, with 16 bases spanning the gap. CDR1 is KGHSH and CDR2 is LQKENI in the germline V gene. The CDR3 spells CASSEGIGVNTGELFF. The DNA for the CDR3 is TGTGCCAGCTCGGAAGGAATAGGGGTCAACACCGGGGAGCTGTTTTTT.

Regarding this clonotype: Germline and junction disagree at one end, which may indicate a read error. J is TRBJ2-1 and V is TRBV15; TRBD1 matches 8 bases. Germline assignment: CDR1 LNHNV and CDR2 YYDKDF (reference sequence). This CDR3 has 20 amino acids. The chain's CDR3 is CATSRGMAGGLRSSYNERFF. Here the CDR3 DNA reads TGTGCCACCAGCAGAGGTATGGCAGGGGGCTTGAGGAGCTCCTACAATGAGCGGTTCTTC. Looking up the rest from reference TRBV15 and TRBJ2-1 gives the full variable domain: DAMVIQNPRYQVTQFGKPVTLSCSQTLNHNVMYWYQQKSSQAPKLLFHYYDKDFNNEADTPDNFQSRRPNTSFCFLDIRSPGLGDTAMYLCATSRGMAGGLRSSYNERFFGPGTRLTVL.

Remarks on this clonotype: One end of the junction fails to match germline, which may point to a read error. The gene calls are TRBV7-9 and TRBJ2-5; 12 bases line up with TRBD2. Germline-derived CDR1 and CDR2 are SEHNR and FQNEAQ (reference sequence). The CDR3 length is 17 residues. The CDR3 coding sequence is TGTGCCAGCAGCTTAGGAACTAGCGGGAGGTTTGGGGAGACCCGGTACTTC. Translated: CASSLGTSGRFGETRYF.

This clonotype was observed a single time. This could be a read error, since a much larger clone is one nucleotide away. This chain joins TRBV9 and TRBJ2-6; D is ambiguous. The V gene lost 4 bases and the J gene lost 2 bases, with 10 bases spanning the gap. The CDR3 totals 15 residues. Looked up from germline, CDR1 is SGDLS and CDR2 is YYNGEE. CDR3 sequence: CASSTGRAGANVLTF. CDR3 coding DNA: TGTGCCAGCAGCACCGGACGGGCTGGGGCCAACGTCCTGACTTTC. Based on the CDR3 plus reference TRBV9 and TRBJ2-6, the full variable domain is DSGVTQTPKHLITATGQRVTLRCSPRSGDLSVYWYQQSLDQGLQFLIQYYNGEERAKGNILERFSAQQFPDLHSELNLSSLELGDSALYFCASSTGRAGANVLTFGAGSRLTVL.